This record concerns one T cell receptor beta chain sequence. The entry originates in a study of cytomegalovirus exposure and HLA in healthy donors. Amplification used 60 Vbeta primers and 13 Jbeta primers. TCRdb keeps only in-frame clones here, not all; method: immunoSEQ multiplex PCR. Among about 130,000 clones listed, around 79% were seen once. Germline V CDR1 and CDR2: MNHEY, SVGAGI. This CDR3 contains 16 residues. Trimming left V 2 bases short and J 1 base short, with 9 bases between. This chain joins TRBV6-5 and TRBJ2-6; possibly TRBD1 for D (6 bases). The sequence was collected from a man between 40 and 49 years old in good health and CMV-seropositive. Sequencing was carried out using PBMCs. The CDR3 sequence: CASSYQGQSGANVLTF. The CDR3 DNA reads TGTGCCAGCAGTTACCAGGGACAATCTGGGGCCAACGTCCTGACTTTC.